Presented here are 21 T cell receptor beta chains from one specimen sequenced in a study of cytomegalovirus exposure and HLA in healthy donors. Profiled with immunoSEQ multiplex PCR; TCRdb holds only in-frame clones, not every one. The data show about 160,000 clones, about 86% seen once. The sample comprised PBMCs. The source of these receptors is a woman aged 18-29 years in good health and CMV-seronegative.

V usage is TRBV5-1 and J usage is TRBJ1-3; tentatively, D is TRBD1 (5 bases). V dropped 0 bases and J dropped 5 bases, with 21 bases sitting between them. This CDR3 has 18 residues. Germline values: CDR1 SGHRS, CDR2 YFSETQ. Written as DNA, the CDR3 is TGCGCCAGCAGCTTGGAGGGCGCAGGGCGAGACGTCCGAAACACCATATATTTT. Its translation is CASSLEGAGRDVRNTIYF.

V is TRBV6-5 and J is TRBJ1-3, with D maybe TRBD1 (5 bases). CDR3 length: 16 amino acids. The V end was cut by 2 bases, the J end by 4 bases, with 15 bases between. Germline CDR1 MNHEY, CDR2 SVGAGI. The CDR3 is CASSYLGGVKGNTIYF. CDR3 in DNA: TGTGCCAGCAGTTACCTGGGGGGGGTAAAAGGAAACACCATATATTTT.

The chain couples TRBV2 to TRBJ2-7; TRBD1 matches 7 bases. The germline CDR1 and CDR2 sequences are SNHLY and FYNNEI. Unmatched junction bases numbered 12, after V lost 4 bases and J lost 6 bases. The CDR3 is 15 amino acids. This chain's CDR3 is CASSASLTGSIEQYF. DNA of the CDR3: TGTGCCAGCAGTGCTTCCCTGACAGGGTCCATCGAGCAGTACTTC. Looking up the rest from reference TRBV2 and TRBJ2-7 gives the full variable domain: EPEVTQTPSHQVTQMGQEVILRCVPISNHLYFYWYRQILGQKVEFLVSFYNNEISEKSEIFDDQFSVERPDGSNFTLKIRSTKLEDSAMYFCASSASLTGSIEQYFGPGTRLTVT.

This clone was seen only a few times. CDR3 DNA sequence: TGTGCCAGCAGTTACGGGGGGAGCGGTCAGCCCCAGCATTTT. The encoded protein is CASSYGGSGQPQHF. This rearrangement joins TRBV6-6 to TRBJ1-5, with D possibly being TRBD1 (5 bases). Germline values: CDR1 MNHNY, CDR2 SVGAGI (reference sequence). CDR3 length equals 14 residues. The germline V and J ends were trimmed by 2 bases and 6 bases, with 11 bases remaining between them.

This chain connects TRBV15 to TRBJ2-3; TRBD2 aligns across 7 bases. CDR3 length equals 15 residues. CDR1 and CDR2 (germline): LNHNV, YYDKDF (reference sequence). J lost 0 bases, V lost 5 bases, and 5 bases had no gene match. For the CDR3, the DNA is TGTGCCACCAGCCCGCGGGAGTGGAGCACAGATACGCAGTATTTT. This translates into CATSPREWSTDTQYF.

The CDR3 loop reads CASSSLAGDYEQYF. CDR3 sequence (DNA): TGTGCCAGTAGTTCCCTGGCGGGAGACTACGAGCAGTACTTC. This rearrangement joins TRBV19 to TRBJ2-7, with 7 bases lining up with TRBD2. V shed 5 bases and J 3 bases; nucleotides not matched to a gene: 7. This CDR3 has 14 amino acids. Germline loops: CDR1 LNHDA, CDR2 SQIVND (reference sequence).

The chain joins TRBV2 to TRBJ2-5; TRBD1 matches 8 bases. The V gene's germline CDR1 is SNHLY and CDR2 FYNNEI. Losses at the gene ends were 9 bases for V and 5 bases for J; bases not matched to a gene: 11. This CDR3 spans 14 amino acids. The CDR3 sequence is CASTGGNRRETQYF. CDR3 nucleotide sequence: TGTGCCAGTACAGGGGGAAATCGTAGGGAGACCCAGTACTTC.

The chain employs TRBV7-2 and TRBJ2-5, with D maybe TRBD2 (6 bases). Between the trimmed V and J ends, which lost 5 bases and 4 bases, there was a span of 14 bases. CDR3 length: 14 amino acids. Germline values: CDR1 SGHTA, CDR2 FQGNSA. DNA of the CDR3: TGTGCCAGCAGCCGGGCACGGGGGTCAGAGACCCAGTACTTC. This translates into CASSRARGSETQYF.

This clone was detected a few times. This rearrangement joins TRBV27 to TRBJ1-2; 8 positions agree with TRBD1. The length of the CDR3 is 14 residues. V lost 3 bases, J lost 2 bases, and 2 bases stayed unmatched. Germline-derived CDR1 and CDR2 are MNHEY and SMNVEV (reference sequence). DNA of the CDR3: TGTGCCAGCAGTTTTGGGACAGGAAACTATGGCTACACCTTC. Residues: CASSFGTGNYGYTF.

This clone turned up a few times. The CDR3 is CATSRDFPPGSGGWGTGELFF. CDR3 nucleotides: TGTGCCACCAGCAGAGATTTCCCCCCGGGGAGCGGGGGGTGGGGCACCGGGGAGCTGTTTTTT. The rearrangement uses TRBV15 and TRBJ2-2; TRBD2 matches at 9 bases. CDR1 and CDR2 (germline): LNHNV, YYDKDF (reference sequence). Unmatched junction bases numbered 18, after V lost 0 bases and J lost 4 bases. The CDR3 spans 21 residues.

The rearrangement joins TRBV25-1 to TRBJ1-2, with D tentatively TRBD1 (5 bases). Germline V gene sequence: CDR1 MGHDK, CDR2 SYGVNS. V lost 8 bases and J 6 bases, leaving 19 bases between the germline ends. The CDR3 covers 14 residues. CDR3 residues: CASFDGRGGDGYTF. CDR3 DNA: TGTGCCAGCTTTGATGGTAGGGGAGGGGATGGCTACACCTTC.

The chain joins TRBV19 to TRBJ1-2; TRBD1 aligns across 8 bases. Germline values: CDR1 LNHDA, CDR2 SQIVND (reference sequence). The CDR3 sequence is 15 residues long. The trim removed 7 bases at V and 4 bases at J, leaving 11 bases unmatched. The CDR3 sequence is CASNILQGGAYGYTF. DNA for the CDR3: TGTGCCAGTAATATTCTACAGGGGGGCGCCTATGGCTACACCTTC.

The rearrangement uses TRBV9 and TRBJ1-3, with 7 positions matching TRBD1. The length of the CDR3 is 14 residues. With 4 bases clipped from V and 2 bases from J, the junction kept 3 bases outside the gene matches. Germline values: CDR1 SGDLS, CDR2 YYNGEE. The CDR3 DNA follows: TGTGCCAGCAGCCCTGGGACAGCTGGAAACACCATATATTTT. Protein: CASSPGTAGNTIYF. Full variable domain (outside the CDR3, taken from reference TRBV9 and TRBJ1-3): DSGVTQTPKHLITATGQRVTLRCSPRSGDLSVYWYQQSLDQGLQFLIQYYNGEERAKGNILERFSAQQFPDLHSELNLSSLELGDSALYFCASSPGTAGNTIYFGEGSWLTVV.

The rearrangement uses TRBV2 and TRBJ2-7; D perhaps matches TRBD2 (6 bases). The CDR3 sequence is 13 residues long. Germline CDR1 reads SNHLY; CDR2 reads FYNNEI. Trimming shortened V by 5 bases and J by 3 bases, and 11 bases separated the two germline ends. The CDR3 sequence: CASSFGLSYEQYF. CDR3 bases: TGTGCCAGCAGTTTTGGACTAAGCTACGAGCAGTACTTC.

This clone was counted a single time. The chain is built from TRBV19 and TRBJ1-1; D call uncertain. Per germline, CDR1 LNHDA and CDR2 SQIVND (reference sequence). The CDR3 contains 14 residues. V shed 3 bases and J shed 2 bases, with 10 bases lying between them. Written as DNA, the CDR3 is TGTGCCAGTAGTATTTCCCCCGGTAACACTGAAGCTTTCTTT. Encoded protein: CASSISPGNTEAFF.

The chain links TRBV7-2 to TRBJ1-5; a weak D match, TRBD1 (5 bases). Trimming shortened V by 0 bases and J by 7 bases, and 10 bases separated the two germline ends. The V gene's germline CDR1 is SGHTA and CDR2 FQGNSA. CDR3 length: 14 residues. The CDR3 DNA reads TGTGCCAGCAGCTTAGCATCCGGGGGACAGCCCCAGCATTTT. This codes for CASSLASGGQPQHF.

This sequence joins TRBV19 and TRBJ2-1; weak D call: TRBD2 (6 bases). Between the trimmed V and J ends, which lost 3 bases and 0 bases, there was a span of 24 bases. The CDR3 has 20 amino acids. The V gene's germline CDR1 is LNHDA and CDR2 SQIVND (reference sequence). The chain's CDR3 is CASSIYASATGTSSYNEQFF. CDR3 coding DNA: TGTGCCAGTAGTATCTACGCTAGCGCGACCGGAACAAGCTCCTACAATGAGCAGTTCTTC.

V and J are TRBV5-8 and TRBJ1-6, with 10 bases fitting TRBD1. The V and J ends lost 7 bases and 10 bases, in that order; junction bases with no gene match: 11. CDR1 and CDR2 (germline): SGHTS, YDEGEE. This CDR3 contains 15 residues. CDR3 loop: CASLNRDRGNSPLHF. In nucleotides, the CDR3 is TGTGCCAGCCTAAACCGGGACAGGGGTAACTCACCCCTCCACTTT.

V usage is TRBV29-1 and J usage is TRBJ1-1; TRBD1 agrees at 10 bases. Germline CDR1 reads SQVTM; CDR2 reads ANQGSEA. The CDR3 is 14 residues long. V shed 8 bases and J 1 base; nucleotides not matched to a gene: 7. In DNA form, the CDR3 reads TGCAGCTCACGACAGGGGGCGGGGAACACTGAAGCTTTCTTT. As protein: CSSRQGAGNTEAFF.

This chain uses TRBV19 with TRBJ2-1, with 8 bases aligning to TRBD2. The CDR3 has 20 amino acids. In germline, CDR1 is LNHDA, CDR2 SQIVND (reference sequence). V lost 0 bases, J lost 3 bases, and 16 bases stayed unmatched. The CDR3 nucleotides are TGTGCCAGTAGTATAGATGCGGCCACTAGCGGTAGAATATTCTACAATGAGCAGTTCTTC. Amino acid sequence: CASSIDAATSGRIFYNEQFF.

This chain joins TRBV29-1 and TRBJ2-3; maybe TRBD1 (5 bases). This CDR3 contains 15 residues. Germline CDR1 reads SQVTM; CDR2 reads ANQGSEA. V was cut by 4 bases and J by 4 bases, with 18 bases left in between. CDR3 loop: CSVVVWQGPPDTQYF. In DNA form, the CDR3 reads TGCAGCGTTGTAGTATGGCAGGGCCCCCCAGATACGCAGTATTTT.